There are a few counts of the clone carrying this T cell receptor beta chain. Its antigen is undetermined. These data are taken from a study of identical twins. Study-level points and caveats: Twin pairs' shared out-of-frame alpha sequences were enriched in low generation probability.

A universal primer site was created by template switching, with the cDNA bearing unique molecular identifiers. Using its own MiXCR run on the 5' RACE reads, TCRdb lists one record per CDR3 protein. Here the sample spans some 730,000 distinct CDR3 sequences, 15% to 20% being singletons. The trim removed 10 bases at V and 5 bases at J, leaving 14 bases unmatched. CDR1 MNHNS and CDR2 SASEGT come from the germline V gene. The CDR3 contains 15 residues. The same sample was also studied in work on T cells expressing NK-cell markers.

This sequence was found in a woman aged 18-29 years in good health. The rearrangement uses TRBV6-1 and TRBJ1-1, with 9 positions matching TRBD1. The source material was PBMCs. CDR3 in amino acids: CATETSGTGRTEAFF. The DNA for the CDR3 is TGTGCCACCGAGACTTCAGGGACAGGGAGGACTGAAGCTTTCTTT.